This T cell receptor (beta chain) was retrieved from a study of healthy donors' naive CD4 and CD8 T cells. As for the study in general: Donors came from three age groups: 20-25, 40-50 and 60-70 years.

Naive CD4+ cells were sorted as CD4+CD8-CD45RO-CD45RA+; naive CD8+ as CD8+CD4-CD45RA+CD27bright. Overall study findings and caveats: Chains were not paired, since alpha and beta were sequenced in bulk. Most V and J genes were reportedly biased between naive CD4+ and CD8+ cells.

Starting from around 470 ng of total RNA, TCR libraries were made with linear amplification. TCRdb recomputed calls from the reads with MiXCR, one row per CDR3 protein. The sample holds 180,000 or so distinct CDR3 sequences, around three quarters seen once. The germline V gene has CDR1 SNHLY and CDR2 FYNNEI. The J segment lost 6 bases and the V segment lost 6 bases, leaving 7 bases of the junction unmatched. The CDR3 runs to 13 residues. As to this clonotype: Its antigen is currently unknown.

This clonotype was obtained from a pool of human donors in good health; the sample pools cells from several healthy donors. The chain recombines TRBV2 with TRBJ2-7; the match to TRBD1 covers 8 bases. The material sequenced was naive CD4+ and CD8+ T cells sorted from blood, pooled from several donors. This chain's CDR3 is CASRATGDIEQYF. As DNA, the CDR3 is TGTGCCAGCAGAGCGACAGGGGATATCGAGCAGTACTTC. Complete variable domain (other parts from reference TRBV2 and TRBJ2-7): EPEVTQTPSHQVTQMGQEVILRCVPISNHLYFYWYRQILGQKVEFLVSFYNNEISEKSEIFDDQFSVERPDGSNFTLKIRSTKLEDSAMYFCASRATGDIEQYFGPGTRLTVT.